A selection of T cell receptor beta chains follows, all from one sample in a study of shared clonotypes between healthy human individuals. TCRdb's table, derived via immunoSEQ multiplex PCR, lists solely in-frame clones and lacks some. The profile shows some 1.4 million clones, approximately 96% of them singletons. The specimen sequenced was naive CD4+ T cells sorted from blood. These receptors originate from a young man in good health. Both conserved end residues are trimmed from each CDR3. Only some rows state a clone size, as once, few, many or a class for expanded clones.

abundance,v_gene,CDR3aa
-,TRBV6-5,ASSRTGGNQPQH
-,TRBV9,ASSFSSGRAVDTQY
-,TRBV11-2,ASSLVGLASYEQY
once,TRBV5-4,ASRAGGRAHGEQF
once,TRBV10-3,AINDASLGGGQETQY
-,TRBV7-8,ASSTQGGRSYEQY
-,TRBV7-8,ASSLDAGGPTIY
-,TRBV5-1,ASSLYGLAGGLDPYEQY
-,TRBV11-3,ASSLVGGTGQF
-,TRBV6-5,ASSRRAYYEAF
-,TRBV5-4,ASSSPGPGINEQF
-,TRBV10-3,AINENGQGGRFKDTQY
-,TRBV28,AARPGGNQPQH
-,TRBV7-9,ASSLVIGREGSGELF
-,TRBV5-4,ASSSWTSGRYTEQF
once,TRBV6-4,ASRPTQASYGYT
-,TRBV10-3,ASHPSGRDNEQF
-,TRBV10-1,ASSVQPPDTQY
-,TRBV15,ATSRELGTSSDYEQY
-,TRBV9,ASSVASGRWELF
-,TRBV19,ASSNPGGSAKNIQY
-,TRBV11-2,ASSLGLRDRVYNEQF
-,TRBV28,ASRNSGRGYEQY
-,TRBV11-2,ASRISGRKINEQF
-,TRBV5-1,ASSLGDRGKETQY
-,TRBV12-5,ASGLDQPQPQH
-,TRBV18,ASSPRSDIGPY
-,TRBV5-1,ASSLSPLETQY
-,TRBV7-8,ASSWLNTGELF
-,TRBV5-4,ASSSPGTYEQY
-,TRBV10-2,ASSESGELAKNIQY
-,TRBV11-2,ASSLNPRQKGMNTEAF
-,TRBV7-3,ASSKQSTDTQY
-,TRBV6-1,ASNWAPNSNQPQH
-,TRBV6-5,ASREWTSPYEQY
-,TRBV9,ASSVGSDPTYEQY
-,TRBV2,ASSALRDRGLYEQY